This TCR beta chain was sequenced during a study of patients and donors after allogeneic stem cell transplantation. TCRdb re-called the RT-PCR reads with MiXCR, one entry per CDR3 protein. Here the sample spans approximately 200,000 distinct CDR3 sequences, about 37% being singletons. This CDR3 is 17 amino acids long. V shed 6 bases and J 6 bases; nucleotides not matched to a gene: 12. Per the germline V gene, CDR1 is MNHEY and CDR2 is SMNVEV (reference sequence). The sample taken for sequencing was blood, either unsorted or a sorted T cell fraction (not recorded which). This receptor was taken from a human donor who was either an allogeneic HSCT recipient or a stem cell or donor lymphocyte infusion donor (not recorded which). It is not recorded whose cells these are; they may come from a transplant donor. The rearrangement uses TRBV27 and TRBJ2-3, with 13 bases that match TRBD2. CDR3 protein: CASSLLLAGGPRDTQYF. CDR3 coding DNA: TGTGCCAGCAGCCTCCTACTAGCGGGGGGGCCGAGGGATACGCAGTATTTT.